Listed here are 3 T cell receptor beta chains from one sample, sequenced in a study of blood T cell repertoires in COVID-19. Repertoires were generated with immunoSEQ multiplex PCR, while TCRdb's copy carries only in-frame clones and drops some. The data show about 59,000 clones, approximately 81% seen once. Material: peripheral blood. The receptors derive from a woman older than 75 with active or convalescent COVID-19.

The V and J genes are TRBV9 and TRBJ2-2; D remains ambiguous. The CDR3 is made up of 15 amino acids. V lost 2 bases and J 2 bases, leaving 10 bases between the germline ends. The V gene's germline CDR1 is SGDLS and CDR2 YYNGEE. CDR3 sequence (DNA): TGTGCCAGCAGCGTTGGAGTAATTAACACCGGGGAGCTGTTTTTT. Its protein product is CASSVGVINTGELFF. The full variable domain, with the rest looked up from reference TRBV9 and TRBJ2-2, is DSGVTQTPKHLITATGQRVTLRCSPRSGDLSVYWYQQSLDQGLQFLIQYYNGEERAKGNILERFSAQQFPDLHSELNLSSLELGDSALYFCASSVGVINTGELFFGEGSRLTVL.

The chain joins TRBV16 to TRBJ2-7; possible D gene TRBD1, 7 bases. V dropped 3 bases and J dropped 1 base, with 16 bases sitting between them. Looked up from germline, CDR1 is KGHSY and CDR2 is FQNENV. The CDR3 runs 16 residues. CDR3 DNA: TGTGCCAGCAGCCACTACCCGCAGGGGGGATCCTACGAGCAGTACTTC. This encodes CASSHYPQGGSYEQYF.

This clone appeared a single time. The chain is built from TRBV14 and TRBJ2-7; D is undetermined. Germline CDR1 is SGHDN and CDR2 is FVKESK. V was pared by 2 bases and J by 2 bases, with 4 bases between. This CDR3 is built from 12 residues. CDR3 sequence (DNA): TGTGCCAGCAGCCAACTCCCCTACGAGCAGTACTTC. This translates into CASSQLPYEQYF.